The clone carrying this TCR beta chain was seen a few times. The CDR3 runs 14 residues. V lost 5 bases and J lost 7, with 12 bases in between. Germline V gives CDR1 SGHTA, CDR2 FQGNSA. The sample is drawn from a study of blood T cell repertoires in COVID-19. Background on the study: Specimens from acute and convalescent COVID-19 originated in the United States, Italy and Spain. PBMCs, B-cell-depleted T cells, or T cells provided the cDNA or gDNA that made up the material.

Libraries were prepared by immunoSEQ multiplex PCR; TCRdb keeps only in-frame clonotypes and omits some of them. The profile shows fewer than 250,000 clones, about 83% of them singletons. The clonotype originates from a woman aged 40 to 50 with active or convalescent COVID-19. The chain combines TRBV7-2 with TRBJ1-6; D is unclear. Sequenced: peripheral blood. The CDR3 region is CASSLTLRNSPLHF. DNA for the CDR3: TGTGCCAGCAGCCTAACTCTGCGAAATTCACCCCTCCACTTT.